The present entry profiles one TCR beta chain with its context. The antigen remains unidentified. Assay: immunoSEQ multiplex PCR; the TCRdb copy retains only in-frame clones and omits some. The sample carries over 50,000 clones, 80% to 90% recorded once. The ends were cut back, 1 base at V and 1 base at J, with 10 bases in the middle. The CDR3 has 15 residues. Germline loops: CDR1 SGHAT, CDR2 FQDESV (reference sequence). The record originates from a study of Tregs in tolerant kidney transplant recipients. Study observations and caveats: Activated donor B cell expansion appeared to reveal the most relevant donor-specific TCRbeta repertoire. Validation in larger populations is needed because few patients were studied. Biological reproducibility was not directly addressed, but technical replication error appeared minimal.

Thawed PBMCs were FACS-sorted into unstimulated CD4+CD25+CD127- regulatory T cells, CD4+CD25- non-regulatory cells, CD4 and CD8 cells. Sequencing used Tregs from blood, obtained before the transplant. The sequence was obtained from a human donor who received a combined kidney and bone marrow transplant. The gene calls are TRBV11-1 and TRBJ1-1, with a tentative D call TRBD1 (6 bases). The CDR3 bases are TGTGCCAGCAGCTTAGGTGGGACACAGAACACTGAAGCTTTCTTT. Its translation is CASSLGGTQNTEAFF.